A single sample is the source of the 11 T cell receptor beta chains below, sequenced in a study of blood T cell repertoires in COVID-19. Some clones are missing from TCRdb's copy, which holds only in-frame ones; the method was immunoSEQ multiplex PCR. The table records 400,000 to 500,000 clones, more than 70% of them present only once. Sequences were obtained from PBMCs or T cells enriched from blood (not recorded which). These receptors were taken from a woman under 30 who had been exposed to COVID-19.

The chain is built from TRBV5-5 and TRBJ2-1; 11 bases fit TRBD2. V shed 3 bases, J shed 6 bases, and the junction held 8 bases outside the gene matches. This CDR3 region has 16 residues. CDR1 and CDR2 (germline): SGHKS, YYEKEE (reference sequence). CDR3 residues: CASSSPVGLAVNEQFF. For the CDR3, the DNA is TGTGCCAGCAGCTCCCCAGTGGGACTAGCGGTCAATGAGCAGTTCTTC. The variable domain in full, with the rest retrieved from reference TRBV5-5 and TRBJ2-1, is DAGVTQSPTHLIKTRGQQVTLRCSPISGHKSVSWYQQVLGQGPQFIFQYYEKEERGRGNFPDRFSARQFPNYSSELNVNALLLGDSALYLCASSSPVGLAVNEQFFGPGTRLTVL.

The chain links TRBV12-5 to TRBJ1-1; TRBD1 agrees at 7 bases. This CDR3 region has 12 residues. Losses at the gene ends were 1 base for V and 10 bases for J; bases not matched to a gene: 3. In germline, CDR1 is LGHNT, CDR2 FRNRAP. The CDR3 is CASGLGTGGAFF. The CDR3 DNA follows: TGTGCTAGTGGTTTGGGGACAGGAGGAGCTTTCTTT.

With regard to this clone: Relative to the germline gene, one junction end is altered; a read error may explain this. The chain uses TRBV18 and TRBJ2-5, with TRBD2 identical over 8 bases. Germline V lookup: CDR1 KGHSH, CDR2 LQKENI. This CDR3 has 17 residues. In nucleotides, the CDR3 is TGTGCCAGCTCACCACCGTCTGGACTAGCCCGCCAAAAGACCCAGTACTTC. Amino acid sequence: CASSPPSGLARQKTQYF.

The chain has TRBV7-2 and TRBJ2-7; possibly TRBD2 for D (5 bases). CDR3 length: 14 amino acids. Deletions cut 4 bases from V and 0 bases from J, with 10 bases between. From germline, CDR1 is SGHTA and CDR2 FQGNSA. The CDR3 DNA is TGTGCCAGCAGCTCGCCGACTACCTCCTACGAGCAGTACTTC. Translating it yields CASSSPTTSYEQYF. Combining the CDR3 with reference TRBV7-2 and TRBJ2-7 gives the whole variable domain GAGVSQSPSNKVTEKGKDVELRCDPISGHTALYWYRQSLGQGLEFLIYFQGNSAPDKSGLPSDRFSAERTGGSVSTLTIQRTQQEDSAVYLCASSSPTTSYEQYFGPGTRLTVT.

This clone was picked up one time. The CDR3 coding sequence is TGTGCCTTTCGACAGGGACAGAGCTCCTATAATTCACCCCTCCACTTT. This sequence encodes CAFRQGQSSYNSPLHF. The genes are TRBV30 and TRBJ1-6, with 7 bases matching TRBD1. The V and J ends lost 7 bases and 0 bases, in that order; junction bases with no gene match: 9. Germline CDR1 reads GTSNPN; CDR2 reads SVGIG (reference sequence). The CDR3 length is 16 residues.

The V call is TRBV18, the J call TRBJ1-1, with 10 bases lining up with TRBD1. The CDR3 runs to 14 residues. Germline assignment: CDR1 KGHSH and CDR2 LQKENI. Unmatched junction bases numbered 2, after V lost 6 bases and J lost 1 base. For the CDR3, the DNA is TGTGCCAGCTCGCGGGACAGGGGGAACACTGAAGCTTTCTTT. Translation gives CASSRDRGNTEAFF.

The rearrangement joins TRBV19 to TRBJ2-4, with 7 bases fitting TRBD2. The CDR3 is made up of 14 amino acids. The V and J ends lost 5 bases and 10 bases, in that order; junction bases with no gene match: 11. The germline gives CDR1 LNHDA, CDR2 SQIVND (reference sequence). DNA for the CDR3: TGTGCCAGTAGTTTTTCGGGACTATGGGTTATTCAGTACTTC. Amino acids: CASSFSGLWVIQYF.

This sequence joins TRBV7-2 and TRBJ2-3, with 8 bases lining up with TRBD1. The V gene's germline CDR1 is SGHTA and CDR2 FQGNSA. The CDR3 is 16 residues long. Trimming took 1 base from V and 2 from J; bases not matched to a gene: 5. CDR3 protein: CASSLGQGTNTDTQYF. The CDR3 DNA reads TGTGCCAGCAGCTTAGGACAGGGGACAAACACAGATACGCAGTATTTT.

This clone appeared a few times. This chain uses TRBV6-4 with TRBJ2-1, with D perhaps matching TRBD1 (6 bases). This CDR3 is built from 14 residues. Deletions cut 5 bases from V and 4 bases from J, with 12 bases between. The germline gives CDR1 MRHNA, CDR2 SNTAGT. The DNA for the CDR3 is TGTGCCAGCAGTCCCAAGGACAGTTACAATGAGCAGTTCTTC. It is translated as CASSPKDSYNEQFF.

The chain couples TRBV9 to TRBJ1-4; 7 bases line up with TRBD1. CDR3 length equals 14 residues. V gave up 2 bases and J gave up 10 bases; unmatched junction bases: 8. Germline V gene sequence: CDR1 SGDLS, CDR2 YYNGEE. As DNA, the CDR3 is TGTGCCAGCAGCGTTGACAGGGCAAGTAGAAAACTGTTTTTT. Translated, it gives CASSVDRASRKLFF.

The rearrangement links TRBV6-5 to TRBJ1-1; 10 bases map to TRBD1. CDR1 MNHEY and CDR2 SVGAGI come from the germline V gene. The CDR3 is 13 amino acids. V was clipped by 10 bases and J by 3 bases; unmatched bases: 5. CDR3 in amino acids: CATRQGAHTEAFF. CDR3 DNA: TGTGCCACCCGACAGGGGGCCCACACTGAAGCTTTCTTT.